Many counts were recorded for the clone carrying this TCR beta chain. Its antigen is unidentified. Amplified TCR beta CDR3 regions derived from RNA transcripts. The HTBI primer set drove a first-round RT-PCR of the TCR CDR3. TCRdb independently ran MiXCR on the multiplex PCR reads; one entry per CDR3 protein. The sample comprises approximately 430,000 distinct CDR3 sequences, roughly 14% of which are singletons, and around 13% rests with the top ten. V lost 2 bases, J lost 3 bases, and 8 bases lay in between. The CDR3 consists of 13 residues. Patients having uncontrolled infection, another autoimmune disease, pregnancy or lactation were not included. The data belong to a study of T cells in Graves' hyperthyroidism and ophthalmopathy. General study findings and limits: Appearing also in blood were most of the thyroid clonotypes expanded above 0.001.

The sample consisted of blood. The receptor was isolated from a young man with Graves' ophthalmopathy. The chain carries TRBV12-3 or TRBV12-4 and TRBJ2-7; D might be TRBD1 or TRBD2, each matching 5 bases. Here the CDR3 DNA reads TGTGCCAGCAGTTTATTGGGGGTCTACGAGCAGTACTTC. As protein: CASSLLGVYEQYF.